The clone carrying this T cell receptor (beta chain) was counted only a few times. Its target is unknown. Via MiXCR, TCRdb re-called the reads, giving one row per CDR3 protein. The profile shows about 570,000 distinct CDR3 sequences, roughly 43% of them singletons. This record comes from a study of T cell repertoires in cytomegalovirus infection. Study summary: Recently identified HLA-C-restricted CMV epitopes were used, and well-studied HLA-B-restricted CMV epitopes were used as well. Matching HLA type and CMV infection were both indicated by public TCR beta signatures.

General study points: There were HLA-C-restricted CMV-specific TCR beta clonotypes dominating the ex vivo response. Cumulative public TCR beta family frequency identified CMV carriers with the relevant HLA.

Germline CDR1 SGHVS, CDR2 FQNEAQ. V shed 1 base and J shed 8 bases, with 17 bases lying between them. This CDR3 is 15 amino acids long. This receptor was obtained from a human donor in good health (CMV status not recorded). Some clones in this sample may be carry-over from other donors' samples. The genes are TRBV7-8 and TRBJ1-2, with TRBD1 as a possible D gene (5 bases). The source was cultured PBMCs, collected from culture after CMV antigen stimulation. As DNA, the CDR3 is TGTGCCAGCAGCTTAGTTCCCGGGGCAGGGCAGGGCTACACCTTC. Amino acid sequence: CASSLVPGAGQGYTF.